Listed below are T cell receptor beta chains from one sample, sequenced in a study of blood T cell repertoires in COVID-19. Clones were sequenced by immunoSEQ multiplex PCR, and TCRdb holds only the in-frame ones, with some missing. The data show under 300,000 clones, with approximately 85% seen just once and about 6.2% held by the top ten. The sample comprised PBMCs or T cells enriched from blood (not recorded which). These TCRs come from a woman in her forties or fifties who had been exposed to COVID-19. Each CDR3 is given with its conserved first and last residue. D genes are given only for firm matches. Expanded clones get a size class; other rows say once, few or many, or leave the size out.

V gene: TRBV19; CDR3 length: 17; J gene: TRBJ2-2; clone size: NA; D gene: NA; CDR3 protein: CASGQGRGSSGAGELFF; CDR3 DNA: TGTGCCAGCGGGCAGGGGAGGGGATCGAGTGGCGCCGGGGAGCTGTTTTTT
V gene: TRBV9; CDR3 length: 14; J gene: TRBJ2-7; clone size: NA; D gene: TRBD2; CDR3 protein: CASSQLAAPYEQYF; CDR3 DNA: TGTGCCAGCAGCCAACTAGCGGCCCCCTACGAGCAGTACTTC
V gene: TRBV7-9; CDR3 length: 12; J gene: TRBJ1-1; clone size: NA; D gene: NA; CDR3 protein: CASSQGGFQAFF; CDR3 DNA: TGTGCCAGCAGCCAAGGAGGTTTCCAAGCTTTCTTT
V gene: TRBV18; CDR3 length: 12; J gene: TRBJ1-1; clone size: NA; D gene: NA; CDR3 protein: CASSHIVTEAFF; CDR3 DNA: TGTGCCAGCTCCCACATCGTCACTGAAGCTTTCTTT
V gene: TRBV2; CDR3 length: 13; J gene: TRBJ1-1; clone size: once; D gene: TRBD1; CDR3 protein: CASMTGGNTEAFF; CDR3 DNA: TGTGCCAGCATGACAGGGGGAAACACTGAAGCTTTCTTT
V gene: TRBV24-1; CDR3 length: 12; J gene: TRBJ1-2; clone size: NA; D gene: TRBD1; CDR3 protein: CATSRDSYGYTF; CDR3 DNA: TGTGCCACCAGTAGGGACAGCTATGGCTACACCTTC
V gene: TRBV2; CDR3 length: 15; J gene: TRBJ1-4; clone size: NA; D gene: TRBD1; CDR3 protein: CASSEGGQGGEKLFF; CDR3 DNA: TGTGCCAGCAGTGAGGGGGGACAGGGAGGCGAAAAACTGTTTTTT
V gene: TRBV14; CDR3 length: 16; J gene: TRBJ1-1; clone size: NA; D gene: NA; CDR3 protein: CASSQMAPTGNTEAFF; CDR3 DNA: TGTGCCAGCAGCCAAATGGCACCGACGGGGAACACTGAAGCTTTCTTT
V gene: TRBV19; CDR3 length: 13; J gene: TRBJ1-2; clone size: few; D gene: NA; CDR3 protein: CASLEGGYDGYTF; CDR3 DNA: TGTGCCAGTCTTGAGGGCGGATACGATGGCTACACCTTC
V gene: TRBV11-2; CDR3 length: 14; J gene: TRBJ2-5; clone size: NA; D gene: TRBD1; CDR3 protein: CASSPPTGGETQYF; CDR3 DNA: TGTGCCAGCAGCCCCCCGACAGGGGGGGAGACCCAGTACTTC
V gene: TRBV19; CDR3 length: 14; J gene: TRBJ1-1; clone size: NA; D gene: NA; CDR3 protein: CASSTTRGGTEAFF; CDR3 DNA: TGTGCCAGTAGTACGACCAGGGGAGGGACTGAAGCTTTCTTT
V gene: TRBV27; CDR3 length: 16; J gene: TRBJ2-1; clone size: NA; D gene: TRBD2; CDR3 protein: CASSLGAGPDLGEQFF; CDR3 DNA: TGTGCCAGCAGTTTAGGAGCGGGACCCGATCTGGGTGAGCAGTTCTTC
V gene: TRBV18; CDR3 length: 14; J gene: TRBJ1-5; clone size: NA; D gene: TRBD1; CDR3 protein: CASSQGQLNQPQHF; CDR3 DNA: TGTGCCAGCTCCCAGGGACAGCTTAATCAGCCCCAGCATTTT
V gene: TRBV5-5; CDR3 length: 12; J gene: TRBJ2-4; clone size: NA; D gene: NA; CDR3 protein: CASSLATDIQYF; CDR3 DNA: TGTGCCAGCAGCTTGGCCACGGACATTCAGTACTTC
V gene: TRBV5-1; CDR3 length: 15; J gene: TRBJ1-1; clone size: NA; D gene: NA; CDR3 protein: CASSPQGSPNTEAFF; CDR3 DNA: TGCGCCAGCAGCCCACAGGGTTCCCCGAACACTGAAGCTTTCTTT
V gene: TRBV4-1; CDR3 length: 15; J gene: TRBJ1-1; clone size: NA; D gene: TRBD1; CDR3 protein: CASSPRQGAITEAFF; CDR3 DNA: TGCGCCAGCAGCCCGCGACAGGGGGCGATCACTGAAGCTTTCTTT
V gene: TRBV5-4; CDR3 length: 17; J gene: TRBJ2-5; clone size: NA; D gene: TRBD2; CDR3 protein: CASSTDLLAGGLETQYF; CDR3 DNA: TGTGCCAGCAGCACCGACCTACTAGCGGGGGGGCTAGAGACCCAGTACTTC
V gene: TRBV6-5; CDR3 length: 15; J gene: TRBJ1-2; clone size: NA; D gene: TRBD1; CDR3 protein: CASRGFQGAPDGYTF; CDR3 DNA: TGTGCCAGCAGGGGATTCCAGGGGGCACCGGATGGCTACACCTTC
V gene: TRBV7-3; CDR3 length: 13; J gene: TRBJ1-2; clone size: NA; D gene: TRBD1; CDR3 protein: CASSGTGVEGYTF; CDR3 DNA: TGTGCCAGCAGCGGGACAGGGGTGGAAGGCTACACCTTC
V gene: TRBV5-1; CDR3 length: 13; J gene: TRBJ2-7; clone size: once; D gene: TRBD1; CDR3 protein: CASSTGQGYEQYF; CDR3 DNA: TGCGCCAGCAGCACGGGACAGGGGTACGAGCAGTACTTC
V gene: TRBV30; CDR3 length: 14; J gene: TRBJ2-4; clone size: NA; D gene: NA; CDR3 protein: CAWSVGGAKNIQYF; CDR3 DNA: TGTGCCTGGAGTGTCGGGGGAGCCAAAAACATTCAGTACTTC
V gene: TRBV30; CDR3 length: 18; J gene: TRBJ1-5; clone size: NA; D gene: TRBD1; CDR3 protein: CAWSHSAGGAGGNQPQHF; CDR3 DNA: TGTGCCTGGAGTCATTCGGCAGGGGGCGCCGGTGGCAATCAGCCCCAGCATTTT
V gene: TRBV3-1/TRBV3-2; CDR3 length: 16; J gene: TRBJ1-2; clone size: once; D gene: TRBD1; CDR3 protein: CASSQVSGGGYYGYTF; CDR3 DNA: TGTGCCAGCAGCCAAGTATCAGGGGGTGGATACTATGGCTACACCTTC
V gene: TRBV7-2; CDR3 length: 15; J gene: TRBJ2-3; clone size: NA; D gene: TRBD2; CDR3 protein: CASSLVAGLGDTQYF; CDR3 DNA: TGTGCCAGCAGCTTAGTAGCGGGACTGGGGGATACGCAGTATTTT
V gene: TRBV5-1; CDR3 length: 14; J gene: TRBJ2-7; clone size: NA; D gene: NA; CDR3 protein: CASSRDGGVYEQYF; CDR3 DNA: TGCGCCAGCAGCCGGGACGGGGGAGTCTACGAGCAGTACTTC
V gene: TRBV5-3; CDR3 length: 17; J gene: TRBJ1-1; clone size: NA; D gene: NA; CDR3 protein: CARSSVQVAIMNTEAFF; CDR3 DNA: TGTGCCAGAAGCTCTGTACAGGTCGCTATCATGAACACTGAAGCTTTCTTT
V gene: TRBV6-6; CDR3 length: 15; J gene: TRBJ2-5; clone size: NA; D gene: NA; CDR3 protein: CASSSGGSGEETQYF; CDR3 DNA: TGTGCCAGCAGCTCGGGGGGTTCAGGGGAGGAGACCCAGTACTTC
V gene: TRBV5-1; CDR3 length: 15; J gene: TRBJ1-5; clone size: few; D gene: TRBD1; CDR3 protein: CASSLTGVSNQPQHF; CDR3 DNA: TGCGCCAGCAGCTTGACAGGGGTTAGCAATCAGCCCCAGCATTTT
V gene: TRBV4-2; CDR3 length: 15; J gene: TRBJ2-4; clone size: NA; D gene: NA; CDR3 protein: CASSLGGEVGNIQYF; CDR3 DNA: TGTGCCAGCAGCCTCGGTGGGGAGGTGGGAAACATTCAGTACTTC
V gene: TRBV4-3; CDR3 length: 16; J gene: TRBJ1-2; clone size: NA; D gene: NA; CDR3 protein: CASSQEASGRGDGYTF; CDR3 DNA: TGCGCCAGCAGCCAAGAGGCGTCGGGGCGGGGAGATGGCTACACCTTC
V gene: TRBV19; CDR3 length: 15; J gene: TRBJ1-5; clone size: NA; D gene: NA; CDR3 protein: CASTTRTDSNQPQHF; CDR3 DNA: TGTGCCAGTACTACTAGGACGGATAGCAATCAGCCCCAGCATTTT
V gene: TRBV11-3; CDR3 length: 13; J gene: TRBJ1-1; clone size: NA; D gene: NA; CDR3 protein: CASSLGTSTEAFF; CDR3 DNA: TGTGCCAGCAGCTTAGGAACCAGCACTGAAGCTTTCTTT
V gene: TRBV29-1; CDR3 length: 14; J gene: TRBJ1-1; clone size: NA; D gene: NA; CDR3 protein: CSVDRRGQDTEAFF; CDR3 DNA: TGCAGCGTTGATCGGAGGGGTCAGGACACTGAAGCTTTCTTT
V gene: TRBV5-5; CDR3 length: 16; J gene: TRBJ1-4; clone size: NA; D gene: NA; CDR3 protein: CASSLGTGKNNEKLFF; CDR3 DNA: TGTGCCAGCAGCTTGGGAACAGGGAAGAATAATGAAAAACTGTTTTTT
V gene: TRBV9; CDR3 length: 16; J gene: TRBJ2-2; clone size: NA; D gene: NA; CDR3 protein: CASSRGGGYGTGELFF; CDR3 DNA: TGTGCCAGCAGCCGAGGCGGGGGCTATGGGACCGGGGAGCTGTTTTTT
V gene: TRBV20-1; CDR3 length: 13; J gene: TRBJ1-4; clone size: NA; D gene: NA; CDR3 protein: CSASSRVGVKLFF; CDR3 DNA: TGCAGTGCTAGTTCCCGGGTAGGGGTCAAACTGTTTTTT
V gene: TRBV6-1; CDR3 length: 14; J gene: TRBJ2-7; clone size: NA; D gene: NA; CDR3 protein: CASSDLTQSYEQYF; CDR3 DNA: TGTGCCAGCAGTGATTTGACTCAGTCCTACGAGCAGTACTTC
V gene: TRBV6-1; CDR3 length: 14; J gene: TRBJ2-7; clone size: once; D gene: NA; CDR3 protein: CASSEMPGSYEQYF; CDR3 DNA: TGTGCCAGCAGTGAAATGCCAGGGTCCTACGAGCAGTACTTC
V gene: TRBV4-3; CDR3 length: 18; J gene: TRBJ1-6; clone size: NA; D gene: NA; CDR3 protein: CASSQETIAQYPWSPLHF; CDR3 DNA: TGCGCCAGCAGCCAAGAAACGATAGCCCAATATCCCTGGTCACCCCTCCACTTT
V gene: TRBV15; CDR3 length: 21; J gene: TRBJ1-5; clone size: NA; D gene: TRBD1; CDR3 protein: CATSRIQTGGGRYYSNQPQHF; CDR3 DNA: TGTGCCACCAGCAGAATTCAGACAGGGGGTGGGCGTTATTATAGCAATCAGCCCCAGCATTTT
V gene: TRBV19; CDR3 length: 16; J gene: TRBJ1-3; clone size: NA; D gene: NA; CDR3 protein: CASSIFSGTSGNTIYF; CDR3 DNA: TGTGCCAGTAGTATTTTCTCCGGGACATCCGGAAACACCATATATTTT